The subject of this entry is one TCR beta chain. The data stem from a study of CD8+ T cells in alopecia areata. Treatment noted: oral pan-JAK inhibitor, 5-10 mg twice daily. In each case, RNA was isolated and then reverse transcribed into cDNA as the sequencing template. Data came from immunoSEQ multiplex PCR; TCRdb stores just in-frame clones and leaves some out. This repertoire shows about 110,000 clones, less than 70% found once; its top ten account for 3% to 4%. The clonotype was recovered from a human donor with alopecia areata. The sequencing used CD4+ T cells sorted from blood, collected at week 24, from a patient treated with tofacitinib.

CDR3 nucleotide sequence: TGCGCCAGCAGCCCGGGTGGCTACTCTGGAAACACCATATATTTT. Translating gives CASSPGGYSGNTIYF. The chain uses TRBV5-1 and TRBJ1-3; D not resolved. CDR1 SGHRS and CDR2 YFSETQ come from the germline V gene. The CDR3 spans 15 residues. V was pared by 4 bases and J by 0 bases, with 11 bases between.